This T cell receptor (beta chain) stems from a study of cytomegalovirus exposure and HLA in healthy donors. Primers included in the PCR were 60 Vbeta and 13 Jbeta primers. The data were produced by immunoSEQ multiplex PCR, yet TCRdb's version contains in-frame clones alone and is incomplete. The table lists about 140,000 clones, just over 70% of them singletons. Study results and caveats: Of the V segments, some could not be distinguished, including TRBV6-2 and TRBV6-3, and were excluded. In a later analysis, more than 15,000 TCR beta sequences were associated with HLA alleles at 0.05 false discovery rate. CMV serostatus was the sole immune exposure information available. Rare TCR sequences dominated, though some public TCRs recurred in many donors.

This CDR3 is 17 amino acids long. V was clipped by 6 bases and J by 2 bases; unmatched bases: 14. CDR1 is MDHEN and CDR2 is SYDVKM in the germline V gene. This clone was seen a few times. Its antigen is unknown. The V and J genes are TRBV28 and TRBJ2-7; 9 nucleotides line up with TRBD2. The receptor was isolated from a woman aged 30 to 39 in good health and CMV-seronegative. Sequencing was carried out using PBMCs. CDR3 DNA: TGTGCCAGCAGCCCTGAGGGCCCTAGCGGGACCGCCTACGAGCAGTACTTC. This codes for CASSPEGPSGTAYEQYF.